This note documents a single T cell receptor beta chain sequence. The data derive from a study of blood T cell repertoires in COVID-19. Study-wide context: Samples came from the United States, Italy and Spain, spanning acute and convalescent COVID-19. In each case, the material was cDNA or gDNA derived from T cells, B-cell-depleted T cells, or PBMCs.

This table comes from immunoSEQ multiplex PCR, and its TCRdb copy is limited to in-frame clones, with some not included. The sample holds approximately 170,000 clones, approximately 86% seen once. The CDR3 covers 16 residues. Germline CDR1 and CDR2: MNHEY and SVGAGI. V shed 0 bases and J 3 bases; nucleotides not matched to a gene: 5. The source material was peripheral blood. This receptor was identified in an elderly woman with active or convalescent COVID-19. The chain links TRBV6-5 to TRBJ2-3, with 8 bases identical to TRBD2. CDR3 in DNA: TGTGCCAGCAGTTACTCAACGGGAGGGACGACAGATACGCAGTATTTT. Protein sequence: CASSYSTGGTTDTQYF.